This T cell receptor (beta chain) appears in the sequencing data of a study of cytomegalovirus exposure and HLA in healthy donors. Study observations and caveats: Information on immune exposure was restricted to one variable (CMV serostatus). There were some V segments, including TRBV6-2 and TRBV6-3, excluded as indistinguishable.

This clone has only one observation. The target antigen is unknown. The PCR used 60 Vbeta and 13 Jbeta primers. The assay was immunoSEQ multiplex PCR, and TCRdb's table has in-frame clones only and misses some. The sample holds about 200,000 clones; nearly 80% are singletons and the top ten take 1.8%. Germline V gene data show CDR1 as KGHSH and CDR2 as LQKENI. J gave up 4 bases and V 0 bases, and 3 bases lay outside the gene matches. This CDR3 is 15 amino acids long. Sample: PBMCs. The chain has TRBV18 and TRBJ2-5, with 9 bases matching TRBD1. This clonotype originated in a male donor in good health and CMV-seronegative. This CDR3 is CASSPPGQGGETQYF. CDR3 DNA sequence: TGTGCCAGCTCACCACCGGGACAGGGAGGAGAGACCCAGTACTTC.